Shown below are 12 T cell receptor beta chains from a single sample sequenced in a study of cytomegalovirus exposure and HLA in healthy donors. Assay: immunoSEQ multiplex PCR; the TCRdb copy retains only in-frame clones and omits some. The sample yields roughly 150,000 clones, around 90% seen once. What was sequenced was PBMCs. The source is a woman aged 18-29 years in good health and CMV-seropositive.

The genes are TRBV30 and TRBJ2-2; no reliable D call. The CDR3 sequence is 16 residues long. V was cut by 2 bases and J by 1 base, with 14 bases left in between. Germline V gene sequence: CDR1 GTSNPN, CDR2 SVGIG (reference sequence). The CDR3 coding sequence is TGTGCCTGGAGTCACTCGCTTTTCGGGAACACCGGGGAGCTGTTTTTT. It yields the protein CAWSHSLFGNTGELFF.

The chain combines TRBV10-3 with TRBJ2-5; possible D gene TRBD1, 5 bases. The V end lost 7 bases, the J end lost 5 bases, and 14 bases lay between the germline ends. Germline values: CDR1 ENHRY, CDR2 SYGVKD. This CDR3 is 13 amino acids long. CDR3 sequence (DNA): TGTGCCATCATGAAAGGGGTAGGGGAGACCCAGTACTTC. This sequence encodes CAIMKGVGETQYF.

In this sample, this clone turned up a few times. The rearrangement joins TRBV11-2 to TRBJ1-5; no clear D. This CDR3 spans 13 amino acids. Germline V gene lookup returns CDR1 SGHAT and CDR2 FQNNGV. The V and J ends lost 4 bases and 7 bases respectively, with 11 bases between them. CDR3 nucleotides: TGTGCCAGCAGCTCCGGTCATTGGCAGCCCCAGCATTTT. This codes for CASSSGHWQPQHF.

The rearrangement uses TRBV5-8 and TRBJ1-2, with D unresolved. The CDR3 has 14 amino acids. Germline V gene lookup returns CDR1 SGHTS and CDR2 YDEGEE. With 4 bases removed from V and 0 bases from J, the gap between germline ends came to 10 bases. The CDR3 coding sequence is TGTGCCAGCAGCAAAATCGGGGCTAACTATGGCTACACCTTC. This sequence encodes CASSKIGANYGYTF. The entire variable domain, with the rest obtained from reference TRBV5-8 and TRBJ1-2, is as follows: EAGVTQSPTHLIKTRGQQATLRCSPISGHTSVYWYQQALGLGLQFLLWYDEGEERNRGNFPPRFSGRQFPNYSSELNVNALELEDSALYLCASSKIGANYGYTFGSGTRLTVV.

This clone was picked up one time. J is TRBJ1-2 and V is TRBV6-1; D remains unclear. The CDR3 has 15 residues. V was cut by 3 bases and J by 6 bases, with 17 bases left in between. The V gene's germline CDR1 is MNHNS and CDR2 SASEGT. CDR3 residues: CASSERTALFNGYTF. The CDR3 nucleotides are TGTGCCAGCAGTGAGAGAACAGCTCTTTTTAATGGCTACACCTTC.

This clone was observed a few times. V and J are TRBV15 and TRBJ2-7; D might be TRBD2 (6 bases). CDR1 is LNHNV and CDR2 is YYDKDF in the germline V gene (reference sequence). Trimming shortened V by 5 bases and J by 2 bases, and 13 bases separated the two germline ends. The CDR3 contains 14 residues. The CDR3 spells CATSGETSPYEQYF. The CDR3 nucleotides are TGTGCCACCAGCGGGGAGACTAGTCCCTACGAGCAGTACTTC.

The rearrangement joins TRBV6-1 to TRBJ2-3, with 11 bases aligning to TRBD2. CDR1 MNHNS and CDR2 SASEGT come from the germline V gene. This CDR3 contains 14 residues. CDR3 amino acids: CAVPTSGSGDTQYF. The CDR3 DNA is TGTGCAGTGCCCACTAGCGGGAGCGGAGATACGCAGTATTTT.

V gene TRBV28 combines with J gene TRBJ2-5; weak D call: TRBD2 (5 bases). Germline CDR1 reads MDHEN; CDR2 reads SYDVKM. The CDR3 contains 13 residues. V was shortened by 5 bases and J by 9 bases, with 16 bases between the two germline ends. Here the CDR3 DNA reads TGTGCCAGCAGTAACATGGGAGCGTCTTCCCAGTACTTC. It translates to CASSNMGASSQYF.

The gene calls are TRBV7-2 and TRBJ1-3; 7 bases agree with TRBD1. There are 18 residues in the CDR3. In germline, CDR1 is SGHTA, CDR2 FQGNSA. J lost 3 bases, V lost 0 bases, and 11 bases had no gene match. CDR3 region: CASSLAGRGGALGNTIYF. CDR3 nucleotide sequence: TGTGCCAGCAGCTTAGCAGGAAGAGGGGGCGCGCTTGGAAACACCATATATTTT. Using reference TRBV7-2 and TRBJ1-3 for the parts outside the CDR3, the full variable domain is GAGVSQSPSNKVTEKGKDVELRCDPISGHTALYWYRQSLGQGLEFLIYFQGNSAPDKSGLPSDRFSAERTGGSVSTLTIQRTQQEDSAVYLCASSLAGRGGALGNTIYFGEGSWLTVV.

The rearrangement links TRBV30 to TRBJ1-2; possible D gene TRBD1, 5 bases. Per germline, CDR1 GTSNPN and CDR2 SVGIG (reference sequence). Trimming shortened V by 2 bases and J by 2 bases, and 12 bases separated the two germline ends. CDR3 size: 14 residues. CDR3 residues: CAWSMGRGNYGYTF. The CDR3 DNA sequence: TGTGCCTGGAGTATGGGGCGGGGAAACTATGGCTACACCTTC. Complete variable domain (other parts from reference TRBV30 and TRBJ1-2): SQTIHQWPATLVQPVGSPLSLECTVEGTSNPNLYWYRQAAGRGLQLLFYSVGIGQISSEVPQNLSASRPQDRQFILSSKKLLLSDSGFYLCAWSMGRGNYGYTFGSGTRLTVV.

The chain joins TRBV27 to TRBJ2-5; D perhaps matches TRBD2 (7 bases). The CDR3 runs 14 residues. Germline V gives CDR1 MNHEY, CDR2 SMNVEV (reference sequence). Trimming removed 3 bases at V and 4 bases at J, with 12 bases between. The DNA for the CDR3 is TGTGCCAGCAGTTTGTGGGGGGGCAGAGAGACCCAGTACTTC. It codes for CASSLWGGRETQYF.

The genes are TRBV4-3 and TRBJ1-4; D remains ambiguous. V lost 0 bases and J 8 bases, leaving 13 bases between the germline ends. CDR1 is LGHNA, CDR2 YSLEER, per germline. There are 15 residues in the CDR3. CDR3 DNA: TGCGCCAGCAGCCAAGACGGAGGGTGGAAAGAAAAACTGTTTTTT. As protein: CASSQDGGWKEKLFF.